The T cell receptor beta chain described here comes from a study of regulatory T cells in long-lasting Graves disease. Overall study findings and caveats: With persistent disease, TRBV28, TRBJ1-2 and TRBJ2-5 were the favored segments. More public clonotypes were shared by persistent patients (2,741) than by new patients (roughly 910). Possibly, accuracy suffered from the small sample size.

Germline assignment: CDR1 ENHRY and CDR2 SYGVKD. V was pared by 10 bases and J by 1 base, with 13 bases between. The length of the CDR3 is 13 residues. This clonotype occurred many times. Antigen unknown. Specified time point: newly diagnosed GD, antithyroid drugs for less than 3 months. Following extraction of RNA from PBMCs, that RNA was used to make the TCR library. HTBI primers from iRepertoire and Arm-PCR of CDR3 regions yielded the TCR beta libraries. TCRdb analysed the multiplex PCR reads with MiXCR anew, one entry per CDR3 protein. The sample contains roughly 610,000 distinct CDR3 sequences, 15% to 20% of which appear only once. This sample also appeared in a second study, on T cells in Graves' hyperthyroidism and ophthalmopathy.

The rearrangement links TRBV10-3 to TRBJ1-1, with a possible D match to TRBD1 (5 bases). The receptor comes from a woman aged 25-40 years with Graves disease. The sequences come from peripheral blood mononuclear cells (PBMCs), collected at new diagnosis, from a patient treated with antithyroid drugs. As DNA, the CDR3 is TGTGCCACCCGGGACTTAAAGAACACTGAAGCTTTCTTT. It yields the protein CATRDLKNTEAFF.